This TCR beta chain was sequenced in a study of T-cell reconstitution after alpha-beta-depleted transplantation in children. The V gene end was trimmed by 4 bases and the J gene end by 2 bases; junction bases not matched to a gene: 13. Looked up from germline, CDR1 is SGHTA and CDR2 is FQGNSA. The CDR3 consists of 17 residues. Unique molecular identifiers were used to barcode this TCRbeta library. One entry per CDR3 protein, called by TCRdb with MiXCR from the PCR reads. The data show 70,000 to 100,000 distinct CDR3 sequences, 12% seen once. The starting material was PBMCs from the stem cell graft donor, obtained from the stem cell graft. This clonotype originated in a human donor who donated a stem cell graft to a child with inherited bone marrow failure. This chain connects TRBV7-2 to TRBJ2-7, with TRBD2 matching over 8 bases. CDR3 sequence: CASSSVAGGGGTYEQYF. The CDR3 bases are TGTGCCAGCAGCTCCGTGGCGGGAGGAGGAGGGACCTACGAGCAGTACTTC.